Listed below are T cell receptor beta chains from one sample, sequenced in a study of blood T cell repertoires in COVID-19. Using immunoSEQ multiplex PCR, the repertoire was profiled, and TCRdb retains in-frame clones only, with some absent. This repertoire shows approximately 400,000 clones, about nine tenths found once; its top ten account for about 12%. Sample: peripheral blood. All receptors derive from a woman aged 50 to 65 with COVID-19, enrolled during active disease. The CDR3 runs from the conserved cysteine through the conserved F or W. A D gene is named only where the DNA matches it firmly.

j_gene | d_gene | v_gene | CDR3aa
TRBJ2-5 | - | TRBV10-3 | CAISDPRDVGTQYF
TRBJ2-1 | TRBD2 | TRBV19 | CASSDLGEGYNEQFF
TRBJ1-2 | - | TRBV6-5 | CASSYSLNYGYTF
TRBJ1-5 | - | TRBV7-8 | CASSKTVSNQPQHF
TRBJ2-7 | TRBD1 | TRBV18 | CASSPGTGDAYEQYF
TRBJ2-1 | - | TRBV25-1 | CASSEGTGSSYNEQFF
TRBJ2-3 | TRBD1 | TRBV5-1 | CASYYRDRDTDTQYF
TRBJ2-3 | - | TRBV2 | CASSELGLTDTQYF
TRBJ2-2 | - | TRBV5-4 | CASSHAGTGRRGELFF
TRBJ2-3 | - | TRBV20-1 | CSAESTDTQYF
TRBJ2-7 | TRBD1 | TRBV12-3/TRBV12-4 | CASSPRQGEQYF
TRBJ1-1 | - | TRBV12-3/TRBV12-4 | CASSFQVDTEAFF
TRBJ2-1 | - | TRBV2 | CASIYGTLNEQFF
TRBJ2-7 | - | TRBV6-5 | CASSLYEQYF
TRBJ2-7 | TRBD1 | TRBV23-1 | CASSQSGQGAVFGEQYF
TRBJ2-1 | - | TRBV11-2 | CASSLDNGVNEQFF
TRBJ1-1 | - | TRBV29-1 | CSAGRGTEAFF
TRBJ2-3 | TRBD2 | TRBV25-1 | CASSDLLAGGTDTQYF
TRBJ2-7 | TRBD1 | TRBV4-1 | CASSQPRDRVYEQYF
TRBJ1-2 | - | TRBV5-6 | CASSPGLRTGYTF
TRBJ2-2 | - | TRBV5-1 | CASRDRTSNTGELFF
TRBJ2-5 | TRBD1 | TRBV4-1 | CASSLTGANQETQYF
TRBJ2-1 | TRBD1 | TRBV10-1 | CASSTGQGGTEQFF
TRBJ2-7 | TRBD1 | TRBV27 | CASSSLRGKGYEQYF
TRBJ1-5 | - | TRBV28 | CASSLLRGSNQPQHF
TRBJ2-3 | - | TRBV12-1 | CASSFRDQGNTDTQYF
TRBJ1-1 | TRBD1 | TRBV28 | CASSEPGQLTEAFF
TRBJ2-1 | TRBD2 | TRBV5-1 | CASSAGLAGVKNEQFF
TRBJ1-1 | TRBD1 | TRBV11-2 | CASSLGRQGGAAFF
TRBJ2-3 | - | TRBV7-8 | CASTQGEGRRTDTQYF
TRBJ2-7 | - | TRBV19 | CASSIDGSYEQYF
TRBJ2-2 | TRBD2 | TRBV7-2 | CASSLVAGGPGELFF
TRBJ1-1 | - | TRBV5-6 | CASSLALSKTGTSEAFF
TRBJ1-4 | TRBD1 | TRBV9 | CASSSGQGGTNEKLFF
TRBJ2-1 | - | TRBV5-1 | CASSPEGAGEQFF
TRBJ2-1 | - | TRBV11-2 | CASRLGGEQFF
TRBJ1-2 | - | TRBV11-2 | CASSPEGSYGYTF
TRBJ1-1 | - | TRBV29-1 | CSVVLGGAVAFF
TRBJ2-1 | TRBD2 | TRBV7-9 | CASSPQTSGEYEQFF
TRBJ2-4 | - | TRBV10-2 | CASSEPGISGKNIQYF
TRBJ2-7 | - | TRBV30 | CAWRRKGVSYEQYF
TRBJ1-1 | TRBD1 | TRBV18 | CASSPVRGIENTEAFF
TRBJ1-1 | - | TRBV6-5 | CASSPPGVDTEAFF
TRBJ1-2 | TRBD1 | TRBV4-1 | CASSQDRGPYGYTF
TRBJ1-3 | - | TRBV5-1 | CASRESSGNTIYF
TRBJ2-7 | TRBD2 | TRBV10-3 | CAINAAGGSYEQYF
TRBJ1-5 | - | TRBV2 | CASSGQQDQPQHF
TRBJ2-5 | TRBD1 | TRBV11-2 | CASSSPPTGKETQYF
TRBJ2-5 | - | TRBV6-5 | CASIVRGGWETQYF
TRBJ1-2 | TRBD1 | TRBV7-2 | CASSLGAQGASGDYGYTF
TRBJ1-2 | TRBD1 | TRBV18 | CASSRDRANYGYTF
TRBJ1-2 | - | TRBV28 | CASSLQQGRGGYTF
TRBJ1-1 | - | TRBV5-6 | CASSFLAQGHTEAFF
TRBJ1-2 | - | TRBV19 | CASSIDRGGYTF